This record looks at one T cell receptor (beta chain) sequence and its context. Which antigen it targets is not known. Base qualities are not at hand, and no much larger clone is one base apart. The sample belongs to a study of blood T cell repertoires in COVID-19 (TCRdb year 2020). Some background on the complete study: Samples from collaborators originated in the United States, Italy and Spain and spanned both the acute and convalescent phases of COVID-19. The material from the prospective study consisted of cDNA or gDNA derived from T cells, B-cell-depleted T cells, or PBMCs. Deeply sampled blood TCRbeta repertoires from subjects exposed to, actively infected with, or recovered from COVID-19 were included in the dataset. The repertoires were released in a freely available public database meant as a resource for research on the immune response to SARS-CoV-2. Samples were obtained from the ongoing ImmuneRACE study (first 160 participants) and from 1,254 subjects provided by 6 global collaborators. Sample metadata almost always included a de-identified subject ID, COVID-19 status, age in years and sex. Where HLA class I and class II types were available, the types were taken from metadata supplied by the sample provider, not from assay-based typing.

Participants in the prospective study were aged 18 to 89 years, lived in under 30 United States geographic areas, and enrolled through a virtual design. To assign participants to cohorts, the prospective study relied on clinical history that participants themselves reported in a screening survey and a study questionnaire. A participant counted as exposed if, within 2 weeks of entering the study, that participant had been in contact with someone who had a PCR-confirmed or clinician-diagnosed COVID-19 case. Each participant in the prospective study had whole blood, serum and a nasopharyngeal or oropharyngeal swab collected by mobile phlebotomists. Prospective study participants could optionally give additional blood draws and questionnaires over an approximately 2-month period. Before DNA extraction, prospective study blood samples were shipped either frozen or at room temperature. TCRbeta CDR3 regions were amplified from genomic DNA by means of the immunoSEQ Assay, a bias-controlled multiplex PCR. Per the authors' processing: Within the assay, amplification of reference gene primers was used to estimate how many nucleated cells each sample contained. To quantify the absolute abundance of each unique TCRbeta CDR3 rearrangement, sequence reads were collapsed and filtered. For each sample, productive Simpson clonality was calculated as the square root of Simpson's diversity index across productive rearrangements. This immuneACCESS table, as held by TCRdb, lists in-frame sequences with V and J called but not all clones. Of the missing ones, under half trace to an unresolved V gene in checked studies; the others have no known cause. V and J calls and clone size are given by that table; D and trimming were obtained from the DNA. A total of approximately 250,000 clones appear in this sample, less than 95% of them only once. Roughly 2.9% of the sample is taken by the ten largest.

Germline trimming: 3 bases from V, 8 bases from J; junction bases outside gene matches: 6. CDR1 MDHEN and CDR2 SYDVKM are derived from the germline V gene. Taken from cysteine to phenylalanine, the CDR3 has 14 residues. Only the CDR3 DNA stays, 42 bases, in frame from base 1. The paper as a whole reports these results and caveats: How much clinical and demographic metadata was included differed by source and by participant, and the metadata was provided uncurated.

The sequence came from a man aged 35 to 55 who had been exposed to COVID-19. The chain is encoded by TRBV28 joined to TRBJ2-1, and TRBD2 aligns with 8 junction nucleotides. Input material: PBMCs or T cells enriched from blood (not recorded which). The CDR3 region reads CASSFSGMGDEQFF. The DNA reads TGTGCCAGCAGTTTTAGCGGGATGGGCGATGAGCAGTTCTTC.